The present T cell receptor beta chain was sequenced within a study of cytomegalovirus exposure and HLA in healthy donors. In the case of this clone: What it binds is not known.

General observations from the study: Researchers reported from a later analysis that most CMV-associated TCR beta chains appeared HLA-restricted. Presence/absence analyses rested on an assumption that sequencing depth was roughly uniform across donors.

13 Jbeta primers and 60 Vbeta primers were used for the PCR. Profiled with immunoSEQ multiplex PCR; TCRdb holds only in-frame clones, not every one. The sample yields roughly 140,000 clones, roughly four fifths seen once. The sample was PBMCs. This TCR was recovered from a man aged 35 to 55 in good health and CMV-seropositive.

The CDR3, as DNA: TGTGCCAGCAGCGTTGGCCCAGACTACTCCTACGAGCAGTACTTC. This translates into CASSVGPDYSYEQYF. The rearrangement joins TRBV9 to TRBJ2-7, with a possible D match to TRBD2 (5 bases). From germline, CDR1 is SGDLS and CDR2 YYNGEE. This CDR3 comprises 15 residues. Trimming left V 2 bases short and J 0 bases short, with 12 bases between.